This T cell receptor (beta chain) was captured by sequencing in a study of cytomegalovirus exposure and HLA in healthy donors. Study results and limitations: The study found most TCR sequences rare, yet found some public TCRs in many donors.

As concerns this clone: Its antigen is still unknown.

Healthy donors of bone marrow made up the group. Germline V gene lookup returns CDR1 SGHTA and CDR2 FQGNSA. V lost 5 bases, J lost 4 bases, and 15 bases lay in between. This CDR3 has 15 amino acids. It was with 60 Vbeta and 13 Jbeta primers that the PCR ran. Assay used: immunoSEQ multiplex PCR; TCRdb lists only in-frame clones, some missing. The data show 170,000 or so clones, roughly 75% seen once. V gene TRBV7-2 combines with J gene TRBJ1-3; a weak D match, TRBD1 (6 bases). Source material: PBMCs. The sequence was collected from a man aged 35 to 55 in good health and CMV-seronegative. The CDR3 here is CASSPPGVRGNTIYF. The CDR3 DNA reads as TGTGCCAGCAGCCCCCCAGGGGTGAGGGGAAACACCATATATTTT.